Shown below are 3 T cell receptor beta chains from a single sample sequenced in a study of shared clonotypes between healthy human individuals. CD45RO-negative CD8 cells positively selected for CCR7 made up the naive population, which excluded terminally differentiated effector memory CD45RA+ cells. The method was immunoSEQ multiplex PCR; TCRdb's version includes in-frame clones alone and lacks a portion of them. The table lists roughly 1,800,000 clones, less than 95% of them singletons. The sequencing input was naive CD8+ T cells sorted from blood. Receptors were obtained from a man aged 18 to 29 in good health.

V and J are TRBV13 and TRBJ1-6; D call uncertain. Germline assignment: CDR1 PRHDT and CDR2 FYEKMQ (reference sequence). This CDR3 spans 14 amino acids. V was cut by 0 bases and J by 10 bases, with 10 bases left in between. The CDR3 DNA is TGTGCCAGCAGCTTAGGCGCCACTCTCTCACCCCTCCACTTT. Translating gives CASSLGATLSPLHF. The full variable domain, its missing parts supplied by reference TRBV13 and TRBJ1-6, is AAGVIQSPRHLIKEKRETATLKCYPIPRHDTVYWYQQGPGQDPQFLISFYEKMQSDKGSIPDRFSAQQFSDYHSELNMSSLELGDSALYFCASSLGATLSPLHFGNGTRLTVT.

Comment on this clone: Distinct nucleotide sequences in the sample also encode this CDR3. The chain has TRBV11-2 and TRBJ2-7, with a weak D call TRBD2 (5 bases). The CDR3 loop spans 13 amino acids. Deletions cut 0 bases from V and 3 bases from J, with 6 bases between. Per the germline V gene, CDR1 is SGHAT and CDR2 is FQNNGV. The CDR3 DNA reads TGTGCCAGCAGCTTAGATCGGGACTACGAGCAGTACTTC. Its translation: CASSLDRDYEQYF.

This chain uses TRBV5-6 with TRBJ1-5; TRBD1 aligns across 10 bases. Germline values: CDR1 SGHDT, CDR2 YYEEEE. This CDR3 is built from 17 residues. Trimming at V came to 4 bases and at J to 1 base, leaving 8 bases not matched to a gene. The CDR3 DNA reads TGTGCCAGCAGCGCCGGGACAGGGGAGCTCAGCAATCAGCCCCAGCATTTT. This gives the protein CASSAGTGELSNQPQHF.